This entry lists 6 T cell receptor beta chains sequenced from one sample in a study of T cell responses to AZD1222 COVID-19 vaccine. The protocol was immunoSEQ multiplex PCR, while the TCRdb copy is restricted to in-frame clones and leaves out a portion. The sample lists 55,000 to 65,000 clones, about 80% occurring once. The source material was peripheral blood, sampled 28 days after the second AZD1222 dose. These receptors originate from an adult who received the AZD1222 COVID-19 vaccine.

This rearrangement joins TRBV9 to TRBJ2-3, with TRBD2 matching over 7 bases. The CDR3 runs 13 residues. Looked up from germline, CDR1 is SGDLS and CDR2 is YYNGEE. J lost 3 bases, V lost 5 bases, and 3 bases had no gene match. The CDR3 loop is CASSISGTDTQYF. The CDR3, as DNA: TGTGCCAGCAGTATTAGCGGGACAGATACGCAGTATTTT.

This sequence joins TRBV4-1 and TRBJ1-1; a weak D match, TRBD1 (6 bases). Germline V lookup: CDR1 MGHRA, CDR2 YSYEKL. The V end lost 1 base, the J end lost 0 bases, and 15 bases lay between the germline ends. The CDR3 has 17 amino acids. For the CDR3, the DNA is TGCGCCAGCAGCCAAGCCCGGGGGGCAGAAATGAACACTGAAGCTTTCTTT. Encoded protein: CASSQARGAEMNTEAFF.

The chain couples TRBV5-4 to TRBJ2-6; D uncertain. The germline CDR1 and CDR2 sequences are SGHNT and YYREEE (reference sequence). V lost 3 bases, J lost 4 bases, and 5 bases lay in between. The CDR3 loop spans 13 amino acids. CDR3 DNA: TGTGCCAGCAGCTGGGTGGGGGCCAACGTCCTGACTTTC. It is translated as CASSWVGANVLTF.

A word on this clone: Compared with germline, one end of the junction differs, possibly owing to a read error. The chain uses TRBV15 and TRBJ1-1; 7 nucleotides agree with TRBD1. The germline gives CDR1 LNHNV, CDR2 YYDKDF (reference sequence). CDR3 length: 14 amino acids. CDR3 in DNA: TGTGCCACCAGCCGAGAAACGACAGGGATTGAAGCTTTCTTT. It specifies CATSRETTGIEAFF. The variable domain in full, completed from reference TRBV15 and TRBJ1-1, reads DAMVIQNPRYQVTQFGKPVTLSCSQTLNHNVMYWYQQKSSQAPKLLFHYYDKDFNNEADTPDNFQSRRPNTSFCFLDIRSPGLGDTAMYLCATSRETTGIEAFFGQGTRLTVV.

The genes are TRBV5-4 and TRBJ2-2; 7 bases are shared with TRBD1. The germline gives CDR1 SGHNT, CDR2 YYREEE (reference sequence). The CDR3 length is 15 residues. V lost 4 bases, J lost 5 bases, and 8 bases stayed unmatched. CDR3 in amino acids: CASSLKTGMTGELFF. The CDR3 DNA is TGTGCCAGCAGCCTAAAGACAGGGATGACCGGGGAGCTGTTTTTT.

The genes are TRBV6-1 and TRBJ1-6; 8 nucleotides line up with TRBD1. From germline, CDR1 is MNHNS and CDR2 SASEGT. Germline trimming cut 1 base from V and 6 bases from J; bases unmatched to any gene: 5. This CDR3 comprises 16 residues. The CDR3 is CASSEDPGGGNSPLHF. In DNA form, the CDR3 reads TGTGCCAGCAGTGAAGACCCAGGGGGCGGTAATTCACCCCTCCACTTT.